This section outlines one TCR beta chain sequence together with its context. In the source study's methods: Using reference gene primer amplification, nucleated cell counts were estimated. Sequencing used immunoSEQ multiplex PCR; TCRdb keeps in-frame clones, though not all of them. The D gene and trimming were derived from the DNA, and the V and J assignments and clone size from that table. The sample carries about 280,000 clones, approximately 86% recorded once. This sample was included in a study of blood T cell repertoires in COVID-19. Study summary: There were acute and convalescent COVID-19 samples, and they came from the United States, Italy and Spain. Sample material is recorded as cDNA or gDNA derived from T cells, B-cell-depleted T cells, or PBMCs.

Germline-derived CDR1 and CDR2 are SEHNR and FQNEAQ (reference sequence). This CDR3 spans 15 amino acids. J lost 2 bases, V lost 3 bases, and 7 bases had no gene match. The rearrangement joins TRBV7-9 to TRBJ2-7, with TRBD1 identical over 7 bases. This clonotype originated in a woman in her twenties or thirties who had recovered from COVID-19. Sequenced: peripheral blood. For the CDR3, the DNA is TGTGCCAGCAGCTTTTGGGGACAGCAAGCCTACGAGCAGTACTTC. Translated, it gives CASSFWGQQAYEQYF.